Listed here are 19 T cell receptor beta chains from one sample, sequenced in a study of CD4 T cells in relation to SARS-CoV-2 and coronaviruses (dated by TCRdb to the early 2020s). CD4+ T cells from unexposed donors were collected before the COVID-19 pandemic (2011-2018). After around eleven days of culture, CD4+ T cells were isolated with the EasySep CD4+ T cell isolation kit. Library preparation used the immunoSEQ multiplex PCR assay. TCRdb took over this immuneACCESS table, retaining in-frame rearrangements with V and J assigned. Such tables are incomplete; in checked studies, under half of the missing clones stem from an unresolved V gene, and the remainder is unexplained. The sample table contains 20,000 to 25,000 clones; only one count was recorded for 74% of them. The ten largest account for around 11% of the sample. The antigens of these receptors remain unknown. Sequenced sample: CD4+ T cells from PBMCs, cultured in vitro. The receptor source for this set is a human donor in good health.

CDR3 sequence reads: CASSQAAQQETQYF. The CDR3 nucleotides read TGTGCCAGCAGCCAAGCAGCCCAGCAAGAGACCCAGTACTTC. The chain recombines TRBV3-1 (or the pseudogene TRBV3-2) with TRBJ2-5; D unresolved. CDR1 and CDR2 (germline): LGHDT, YNNKEL (reference sequence). The CDR3 totals 14 residues. V dropped 1 base and J dropped 2 bases, with 8 bases sitting between them.

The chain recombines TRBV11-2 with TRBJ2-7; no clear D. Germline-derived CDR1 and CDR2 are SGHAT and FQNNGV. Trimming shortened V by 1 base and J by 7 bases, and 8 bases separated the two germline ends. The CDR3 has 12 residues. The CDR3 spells CASSLAGGEQYF. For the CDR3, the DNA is TGTGCCAGCAGCTTAGCAGGTGGGGAGCAGTACTTC.

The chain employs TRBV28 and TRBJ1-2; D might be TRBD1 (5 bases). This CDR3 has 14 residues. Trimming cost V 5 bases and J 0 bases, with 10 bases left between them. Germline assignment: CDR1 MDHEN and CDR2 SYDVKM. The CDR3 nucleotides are TGTGCCAGCAGTCGGGACGGTGCTAACTATGGCTACACCTTC. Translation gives CASSRDGANYGYTF.

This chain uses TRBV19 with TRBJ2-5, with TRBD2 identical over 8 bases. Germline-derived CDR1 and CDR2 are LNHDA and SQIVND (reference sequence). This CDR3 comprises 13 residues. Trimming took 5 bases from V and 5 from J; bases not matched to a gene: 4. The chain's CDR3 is CASSSRGGETQYF. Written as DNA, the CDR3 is TGTGCCAGTAGTTCCCGGGGGGGGGAGACCCAGTACTTC.

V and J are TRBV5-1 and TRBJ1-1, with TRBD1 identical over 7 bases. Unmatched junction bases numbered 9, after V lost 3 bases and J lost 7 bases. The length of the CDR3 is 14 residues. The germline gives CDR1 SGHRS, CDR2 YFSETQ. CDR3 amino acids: CASSSDRPNYEAFF. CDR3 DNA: TGCGCCAGCAGCTCGGACAGGCCAAATTATGAAGCTTTCTTT.

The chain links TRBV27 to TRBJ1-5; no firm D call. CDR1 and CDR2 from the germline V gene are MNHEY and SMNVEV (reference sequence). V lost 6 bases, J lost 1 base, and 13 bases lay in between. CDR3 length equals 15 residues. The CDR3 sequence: CASRTRVLSNQPQHF. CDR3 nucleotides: TGTGCCAGCAGAACCCGAGTGTTGAGCAATCAGCCCCAGCATTTT.

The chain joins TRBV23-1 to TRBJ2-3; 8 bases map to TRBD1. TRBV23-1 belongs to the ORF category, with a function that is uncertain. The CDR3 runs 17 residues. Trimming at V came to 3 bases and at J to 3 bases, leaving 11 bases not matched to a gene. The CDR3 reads CASSQPRTGPWTDTQYF. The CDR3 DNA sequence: TGCGCCAGCAGTCAGCCCCGGACAGGGCCTTGGACAGATACGCAGTATTTT.

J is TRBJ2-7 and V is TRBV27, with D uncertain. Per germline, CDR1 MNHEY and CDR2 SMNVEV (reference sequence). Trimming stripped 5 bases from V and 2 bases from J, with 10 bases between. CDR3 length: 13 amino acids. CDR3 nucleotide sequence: TGTGCCAGCAGTCTGAATGGTCCCTACGAGCAGTACTTC. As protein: CASSLNGPYEQYF.

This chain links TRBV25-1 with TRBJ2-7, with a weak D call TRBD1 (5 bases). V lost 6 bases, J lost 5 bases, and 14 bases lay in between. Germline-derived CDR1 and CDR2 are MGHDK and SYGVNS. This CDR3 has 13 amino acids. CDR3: CASRARAGNEQYF. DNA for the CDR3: TGTGCCAGCAGGGCCAGGGCAGGGAACGAGCAGTACTTC.

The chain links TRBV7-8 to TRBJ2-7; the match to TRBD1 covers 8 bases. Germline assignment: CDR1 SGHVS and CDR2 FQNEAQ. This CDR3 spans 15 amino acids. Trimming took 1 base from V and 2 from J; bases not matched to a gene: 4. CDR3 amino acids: CASSLGDRRPYEQYF. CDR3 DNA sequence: TGTGCCAGCAGCTTAGGGGACAGGAGGCCCTACGAGCAGTACTTC.

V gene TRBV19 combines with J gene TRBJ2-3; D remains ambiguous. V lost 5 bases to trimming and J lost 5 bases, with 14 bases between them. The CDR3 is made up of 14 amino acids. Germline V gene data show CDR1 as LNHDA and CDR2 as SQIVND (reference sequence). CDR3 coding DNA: TGTGCCAGTAGTCCCCCCACCCTGGGAGATACGCAGTATTTT. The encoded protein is CASSPPTLGDTQYF.

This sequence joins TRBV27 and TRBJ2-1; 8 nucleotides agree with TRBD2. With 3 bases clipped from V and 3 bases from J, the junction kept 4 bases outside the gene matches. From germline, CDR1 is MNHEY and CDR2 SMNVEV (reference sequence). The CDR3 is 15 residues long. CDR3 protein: CASSFGTRNYNEQFF. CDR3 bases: TGTGCCAGCAGTTTTGGGACTAGGAACTACAATGAGCAGTTCTTC.

CDR3 DNA: TGTGCCTGGAGTCGGGGCGCTGAAGCTTTCTTT. It codes for CAWSRGAEAFF. V is TRBV30 and J is TRBJ1-1, with D possibly TRBD1 on 5 matching bases. This CDR3 is 11 amino acids long. Trimming left V 2 bases short and J 6 bases short, with 7 bases between. Per the germline V gene, CDR1 is GTSNPN and CDR2 is SVGIG (reference sequence).

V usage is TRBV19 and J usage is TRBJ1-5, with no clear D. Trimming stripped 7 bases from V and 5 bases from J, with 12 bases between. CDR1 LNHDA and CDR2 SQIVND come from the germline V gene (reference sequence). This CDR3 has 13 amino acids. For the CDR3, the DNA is TGTGCCAGTACCACCGTGGGAGATCAGCCCCAGCATTTT. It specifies CASTTVGDQPQHF. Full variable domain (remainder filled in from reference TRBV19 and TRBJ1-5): DGGITQSPKYLFRKEGQNVTLSCEQNLNHDAMYWYRQDPGQGLRLIYYSQIVNDFQKGDIAEGYSVSREKKESFPLTVTSAQKNPTAFYLCASTTVGDQPQHFGDGTRLSIL.

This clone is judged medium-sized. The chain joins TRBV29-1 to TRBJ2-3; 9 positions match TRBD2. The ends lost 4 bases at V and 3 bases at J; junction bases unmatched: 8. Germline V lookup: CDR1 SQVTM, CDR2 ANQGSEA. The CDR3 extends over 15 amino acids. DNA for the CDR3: TGCAGCGTTGGGTTCGTAGCGGGAGTAACAGATACGCAGTATTTT. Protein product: CSVGFVAGVTDTQYF.

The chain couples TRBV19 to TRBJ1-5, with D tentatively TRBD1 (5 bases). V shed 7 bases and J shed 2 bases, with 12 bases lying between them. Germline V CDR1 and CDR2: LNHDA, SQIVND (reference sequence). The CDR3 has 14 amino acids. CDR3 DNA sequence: TGTGCCAGTATCCCCCAGGGAGGCAATCAGCCCCAGCATTTT. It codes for CASIPQGGNQPQHF.

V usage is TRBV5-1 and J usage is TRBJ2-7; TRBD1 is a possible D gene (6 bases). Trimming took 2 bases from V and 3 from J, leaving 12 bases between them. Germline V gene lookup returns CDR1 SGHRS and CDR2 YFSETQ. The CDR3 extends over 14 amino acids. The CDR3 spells CASSLGSQGYEQYF. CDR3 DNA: TGCGCCAGCAGCTTAGGTTCACAGGGCTACGAGCAGTACTTC.

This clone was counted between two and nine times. The CDR3 DNA follows: TGTGCCAGCAGTTTTGGGACAGGAACATTGGAGCAGTACTTC. It encodes CASSFGTGTLEQYF. This chain uses TRBV9 with TRBJ2-7; 8 bases align to TRBD1. The CDR3 spans 14 residues. From germline, CDR1 is SGDLS and CDR2 YYNGEE. J gave up 7 bases and V 5 bases, and 11 bases lay outside the gene matches.

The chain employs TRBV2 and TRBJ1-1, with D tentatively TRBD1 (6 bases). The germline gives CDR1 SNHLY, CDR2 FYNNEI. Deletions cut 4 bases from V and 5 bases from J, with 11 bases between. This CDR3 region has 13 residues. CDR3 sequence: CASSGGGRTEAFF. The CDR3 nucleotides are TGTGCCAGCAGTGGGGGGGGGCGGACTGAAGCTTTCTTT.